This is a list of T cell receptor beta chains from one sample in a study of blood T cell repertoires in COVID-19. Generated by immunoSEQ multiplex PCR, the TCRdb table keeps only in-frame clones and is missing some. The sample comprises some 300,000 clones, 85% to 90% of which are singletons, and less than 3.5% rests with the top ten. Specimen: PBMCs or T cells enriched from blood (not recorded which). The source is a woman between 45 and 65 years old who had been exposed to COVID-19. CDR3s include the opening cysteine and the closing phenylalanine or tryptophan. Each record gives: D gene, J gene, clone size, V gene, CDR3 protein, CDR3 DNA. The D gene is left open where the match is weak. Expanded clones are given a class, and other clones once, few, many or no size at all.

TRBD1	TRBJ1-2	NA	TRBV19	CASTEQGYGYTF	TGTGCCAGTACTGAACAGGGGTACGGCTACACCTTC
NA	TRBJ1-2	NA	TRBV9	CASSVGGVGNYGYTF	TGTGCCAGCAGCGTGGGGGGAGTGGGAAACTATGGCTACACCTTC
TRBD2	TRBJ2-3	NA	TRBV5-1	CASSASGGVIPDTQYF	TGCGCCAGCTCGGCAAGCGGGGGGGTTATCCCAGATACGCAGTATTTT
NA	TRBJ1-1	NA	TRBV29-1	CSVEITANTEAFF	TGCAGCGTTGAAATCACAGCGAACACTGAAGCTTTCTTT
NA	TRBJ1-3	NA	TRBV16	CASSPESANTIYF	TGTGCCAGCAGCCCGGAGTCGGCAAACACCATATATTTT
NA	TRBJ2-7	NA	TRBV7-2	CASSRPGQGYEQYF	TGTGCCAGCAGCCGCCCGGGACAAGGATACGAGCAGTACTTC
NA	TRBJ2-1	once	TRBV6-5	CASRDRDGDVGGFF	TGTGCCAGCAGGGACCGGGACGGTGATGTGGGGGGGTTCTTC
NA	TRBJ1-1	NA	TRBV3-1/TRBV3-2	CASSQEGLIRNEAFF	TGTGCCAGCAGCCAAGAGGGACTCATTCGCAATGAAGCTTTCTTT
NA	TRBJ1-3	NA	TRBV10-3	CAISVPKQGTGNTIYF	TGTGCCATCAGTGTGCCAAAACAGGGTACTGGAAACACCATATATTTT
NA	TRBJ2-7	NA	TRBV27	CASSLSWGTYEQYF	TGTGCCAGCAGTTTATCGTGGGGCACCTACGAGCAGTACTTC
NA	TRBJ1-2	NA	TRBV30	CAWSVQGPGGYTF	TGTGCCTGGAGTGTACAGGGTCCGGGGGGCTACACCTTC
NA	TRBJ1-2	NA	TRBV7-2	CASSRGGSYGYTF	TGTGCCAGCAGTCGTGGCGGCAGCTATGGCTACACCTTC
NA	TRBJ2-2	NA	TRBV6-4	CASSPRDIINTGELFF	TGTGCCAGCAGCCCCCGGGACATTATCAACACCGGGGAGCTGTTTTTT
NA	TRBJ1-6	NA	TRBV28	CASSQRTTSSYNSPLHF	TGTGCCAGCAGCCAAAGAACTACAAGCTCCTATAATTCACCCCTCCACTTT
NA	TRBJ2-1	NA	TRBV11-2	CASSLDPAQLNEQFF	TGTGCCAGCAGCTTAGATCCCGCCCAGTTAAATGAGCAGTTCTTC
TRBD2	TRBJ2-5	NA	TRBV7-9	CASSRTSGGETQYF	TGTGCCAGCAGCCGGACTAGCGGGGGGGAGACCCAGTACTTC
TRBD1	TRBJ2-7	NA	TRBV18	CASSEDRGLNEQYF	TGTGCCAGCTCAGAGGACAGGGGGCTAAATGAGCAGTACTTC
NA	TRBJ2-7	NA	TRBV2	CASSGRVIYEQYF	TGTGCCAGCAGTGGTCGGGTTATCTACGAGCAGTACTTC
NA	TRBJ2-7	once	TRBV7-2	CASSLDGGSSYEQYF	TGTGCCAGCAGCTTAGATGGCGGTAGCTCCTACGAGCAGTACTTC
NA	TRBJ2-1	NA	TRBV27	CASSNLMVDEQFF	TGTGCCAGCAGTAACCTAATGGTCGATGAGCAGTTCTTC
TRBD1	TRBJ1-4	NA	TRBV5-4	CASSHPGTGDEKLFF	TGTGCCAGCAGCCATCCCGGGACAGGGGATGAAAAACTGTTTTTT
TRBD1	TRBJ2-1	NA	TRBV19	CASSIVGQGARSSYNEQFF	TGTGCCAGTAGTATAGTCGGACAGGGGGCCCGAAGCTCCTACAATGAGCAGTTCTTC
TRBD2	TRBJ2-3	NA	TRBV11-2	CASSLSSGTSGIWADTQYF	TGTGCCAGCAGCTTAAGCTCCGGGACTAGCGGGATTTGGGCAGATACGCAGTATTTT
NA	TRBJ2-3	few	TRBV5-6	CASSLAGADTQYF	TGTGCCAGCAGCTTGGCAGGGGCGGATACGCAGTATTTT
TRBD1	TRBJ1-1	NA	TRBV28	CASSYGTGSGPNTEAFF	TGTGCCAGCAGCTATGGGACAGGCAGCGGTCCTAACACTGAAGCTTTCTTT